These 18 T cell receptor beta chains came from one sample sequenced in a study of blood T cells in healthy people across ages. Using a J-beta primer mix together with a sample-barcoded 5' primer, a second PCR was run for about 7 to 12 cycles. MiXCR, run by TCRdb on the 5' RACE reads, gives a single entry per CDR3 protein. The repertoire has about 1.4 million distinct CDR3 sequences, around 55% of them found once; the top ten carry over 5.5%. The sample was blood. These receptors were taken from a young man in good health.

This clonotype was observed a single time. This chain uses TRBV27 with TRBJ2-7, with D hard to call. This CDR3 comprises 12 residues. The germline V and J ends were trimmed by 6 bases and 7 bases, with 13 bases remaining between them. Germline CDR1 reads MNHEY; CDR2 reads SMNVEV (reference sequence). The CDR3 DNA reads TGTGCCAGCAGCTGGACCGCCAATGAGCAGTACTTC. Protein product: CASSWTANEQYF.

This chain connects TRBV4-3 to TRBJ2-1; 9 bases agree with TRBD2. Gene TRBJ2-7 matches the end of the DNA better, so the J call may be wrong. The germline gives CDR1 LGHNA, CDR2 YSLEER. CDR3 length: 16 amino acids. CDR3 sequence reads: CASSQVWGLARNEQYF. DNA of the CDR3: TGCGCCAGCAGCCAAGTTTGGGGACTAGCACGCAATGAGCAGTACTTC.

This rearrangement joins TRBV12-3 or TRBV12-4 to TRBJ2-5, with D possibly TRBD2 on 6 matching bases. The CDR3 runs to 14 residues. Trimming took 4 bases from V and 5 from J, leaving 14 bases between them. The DNA of the CDR3 is TGTGCCAGCAGTTCCGGACTACCCGGGGAGACCCAGTACTTC. This sequence encodes CASSSGLPGETQYF.

This clonotype was seen only a few times. The V call is TRBV29-1, the J call TRBJ1-2; D not certain. The CDR3 is 12 residues long. Trimming took 5 bases from V and 2 from J, leaving 9 bases between them. Germline CDR1 SQVTM, CDR2 ANQGSEA. This chain's CDR3 is CSVTDANYGYTF. As DNA, the CDR3 is TGCAGCGTTACGGACGCCAACTATGGCTACACCTTC. The complete variable domain, with remaining parts taken from reference TRBV29-1 and TRBJ1-2, reads SAVISQKPSRDICQRGTSLTIQCQVDSQVTMMFWYRQQPGQSLTLIATANQGSEATYESGFVIDKFPISRPNLTFSTLTVSNMSPEDSSIYLCSVTDANYGYTFGSGTRLTVV.

This clonotype was recorded once. The V gene is TRBV18, the J gene TRBJ2-7; D may be TRBD1 (5 bases). The CDR3 is 18 amino acids. Germline V gene data show CDR1 as KGHSH and CDR2 as LQKENI. V was shortened by 0 bases and J by 0 bases, with 18 bases between the two germline ends. CDR3 coding DNA: TGTGCCAGCTCACCACCGATATCAGGGCTCGAGAGCTCCTACGAGCAGTACTTC. Its translation is CASSPPISGLESSYEQYF.

The V call is TRBV12-3 or TRBV12-4, the J call TRBJ1-5; no definite D call. The length of the CDR3 is 12 residues. V was pared by 7 bases and J by 5 bases, with 9 bases between. CDR3: CASTQLDQPQHF. The CDR3 nucleotides are TGTGCCAGCACACAGTTGGATCAGCCCCAGCATTTT.

CDR3 residues: CASSLLASQGNSRKSYEQYF. The CDR3 region has the DNA TGTGCCAGCAGCTTATTGGCCTCCCAGGGTAATTCCAGGAAGTCCTACGAGCAGTACTTC. The chain has TRBV7-2 and TRBJ2-7; D perhaps matches TRBD1 (5 bases). Germline assignment: CDR1 SGHTA and CDR2 FQGNSA. The V end lost 2 bases, the J end lost 1 base, and 27 bases lay between the germline ends. The CDR3 consists of 20 residues.

This clonotype was picked up a small number of times. This chain uses TRBV10-3 with TRBJ1-4, with 12 nucleotides matching TRBD1. V lost 6 bases to trimming and J lost 8 bases; unmatched junction nucleotides: 7. This CDR3 comprises 15 residues. CDR1 and CDR2 from the germline V gene are ENHRY and SYGVKD. CDR3 region: CAISDPGQGAEKLFF. The CDR3 coding sequence is TGTGCCATCAGCGACCCGGGACAGGGGGCGGAAAAACTGTTTTTT.

The rearrangement links TRBV7-6 to TRBJ2-1, with 7 bases lining up with TRBD2. CDR3 length: 14 residues. V shed 7 bases and J 4 bases; nucleotides not matched to a gene: 7. CDR1 and CDR2 from the germline V gene are SGHVS and FNYEAQ. This CDR3 reads CASNPLGGYNEQFF. The DNA for the CDR3 is TGTGCCAGCAACCCTCTCGGGGGGTACAATGAGCAGTTCTTC.

This clonotype is a singleton in its sample. The gene calls are TRBV4-1 and TRBJ2-1; TRBD2 is a possible D gene (6 bases). This CDR3 has 17 amino acids. From germline, CDR1 is MGHRA and CDR2 YSYEKL. Trimming cost V 3 bases and J 0 bases, with 15 bases left between them. CDR3 nucleotides: TGCGCCAGCAGCCAGGAGGGGCGCATTAGCTCCTACAATGAGCAGTTCTTC. Protein product: CASSQEGRISSYNEQFF.

The genes are TRBV19 and TRBJ2-5, with TRBD1 matching over 10 bases. The assigned J gene may be wrong: the sequence end matches TRBJ2-7 better. The CDR3 totals 14 residues. Germline-derived CDR1 and CDR2 are LNHDA and SQIVND (reference sequence). In DNA form, the CDR3 reads TGTGCCAGTAGTGCCGGGACAGGGGAAGGCGAGCAGTACTTC. This sequence encodes CASSAGTGEGEQYF.

The rearrangement joins TRBV12-3 or TRBV12-4 to TRBJ2-5; 9 positions agree with TRBD1. This CDR3 spans 15 amino acids. V shed 5 bases and J 2 bases; nucleotides not matched to a gene: 6. In nucleotides, the CDR3 is TGTGCCAGCAGTACCTCGACAGGGGGGCAAGAGACCCAGTACTTC. This sequence encodes CASSTSTGGQETQYF.

The chain links TRBV12-3 or TRBV12-4 to TRBJ2-5; 12 nucleotides agree with TRBD2. Trimming took 6 bases from V and 5 from J; bases not matched to a gene: 7. This CDR3 has 15 amino acids. DNA of the CDR3: TGTGCCAGCAGCCAGACTAGCGGGAGTAGGGAGACCCAGTACTTC. As protein: CASSQTSGSRETQYF.

This chain uses TRBV27 with TRBJ1-3; D call uncertain. The V end lost 6 bases, the J end lost 2 bases, and 14 bases lay between the germline ends. Germline CDR1 is MNHEY and CDR2 is SMNVEV (reference sequence). The CDR3 totals 15 residues. The DNA of the CDR3 is TGTGCCAGCAGCCTACAGAGACCAACTGGAAACACCATATATTTT. Encoded protein: CASSLQRPTGNTIYF.

This CDR3 reads CASSPPLGTVYNEQFF. CDR3 nucleotides: TGTGCCAGCAGCCCACCGCTCGGGACCGTCTACAATGAGCAGTTCTTC. This rearrangement joins TRBV7-6 to TRBJ2-1; either TRBD1 or TRBD2 may fit D (5 bases each). The CDR3 has 16 amino acids. The germline V and J ends were trimmed by 5 bases and 3 bases, with 17 bases remaining between them. Germline values: CDR1 SGHVS, CDR2 FNYEAQ.

This CDR3 is CASSGILASSTDTQYF. In DNA form, the CDR3 reads TGTGCCAGCAGTGGAATACTAGCGTCTAGCACAGATACGCAGTATTTT. The V call is TRBV6-2 or TRBV6-3, the J call TRBJ2-3; the match to TRBD2 covers 7 bases. The length of the CDR3 is 16 residues. Germline values: CDR1 MNHEY, CDR2 SVGEGT. The J segment lost 0 bases and the V segment lost 5 bases, leaving 8 bases of the junction unmatched.

The chain links TRBV20-1 to TRBJ1-3; 7 nucleotides agree with TRBD1. This CDR3 comprises 14 residues. The J segment lost 4 bases and the V segment lost 6 bases, leaving 9 bases of the junction unmatched. The germline V gene has CDR1 DFQATT and CDR2 SNEGSKA (reference sequence). Here the CDR3 reads CSAAPTGKGNTIYF. The DNA for the CDR3 is TGCAGTGCCGCGCCGACAGGGAAAGGAAACACCATATATTTT.

J is TRBJ1-4 and V is TRBV7-9; D unresolved. The CDR3 consists of 13 residues. Trimming took 7 bases from V and 7 from J, leaving 13 bases between them. Germline V gene sequence: CDR1 SEHNR, CDR2 FQNEAQ (reference sequence). The CDR3 region has the DNA TGTGCCAGCACCCTCAGTGGTAGTGAAAAACTGTTTTTT. It encodes CASTLSGSEKLFF.